This T cell receptor beta chain was captured in a study of T cell changes during pregnancy in multiple sclerosis. Clones were read by immunoSEQ multiplex PCR, and TCRdb kept only the in-frame ones, dropping some. This sample yields approximately 37,000 clones, of which about 91% are seen a single time; under 0.9% belongs to the top ten. Germline CDR1 is SGHRS and CDR2 is YFSETQ. J was trimmed by 1 base and V by 4 bases; bases with no gene match: 6. The CDR3 has 15 residues. The gene calls are TRBV5-1 and TRBJ2-3; TRBD1 agrees at 7 bases. The clonotype originates from a female donor with multiple sclerosis, enrolled in a pregnancy study. The sequencing used CD4+ T cells from peripheral blood mononuclear cells, collected before pregnancy. This CDR3 is CASSLSGTGTDTQYF. The CDR3 nucleotides are TGCGCCAGCAGCCTTTCCGGGACAGGCACAGATACGCAGTATTTT.